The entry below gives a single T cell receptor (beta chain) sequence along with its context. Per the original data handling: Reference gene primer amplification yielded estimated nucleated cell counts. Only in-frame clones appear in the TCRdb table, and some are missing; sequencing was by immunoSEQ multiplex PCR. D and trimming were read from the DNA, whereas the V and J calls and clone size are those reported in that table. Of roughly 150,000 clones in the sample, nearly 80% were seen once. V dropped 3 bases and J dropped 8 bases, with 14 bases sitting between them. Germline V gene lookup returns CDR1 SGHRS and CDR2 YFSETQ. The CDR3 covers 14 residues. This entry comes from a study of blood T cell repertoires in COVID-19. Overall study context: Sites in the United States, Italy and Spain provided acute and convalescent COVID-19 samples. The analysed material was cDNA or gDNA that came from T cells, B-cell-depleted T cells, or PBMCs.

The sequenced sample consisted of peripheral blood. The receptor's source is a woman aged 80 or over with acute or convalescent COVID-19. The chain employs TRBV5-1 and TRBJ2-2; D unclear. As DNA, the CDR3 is TGCGCCAGCAGCTCCTTTATCCAGCGAGGGGAGCTGTTTTTT. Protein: CASSSFIQRGELFF.